These T cell receptor beta chains were read from a single sample in a study of T-cell reconstitution after alpha-beta-depleted transplantation in children. TCRdb fed the PCR reads into MiXCR, producing one record per CDR3 protein. The data show around 490,000 distinct CDR3 sequences, roughly 11% seen once. The specimen comprised PBMCs, mostly from graft donor cells, sampled 180 days after TCRalphabeta/CD19-depleted stem cell transplant. These TCRs come from a female patient younger than 10 who had a stem cell transplant for aplastic anemia, so the T cells may come from the graft donor. Both conserved end residues are part of each CDR3. A D gene is named only where the DNA matches it firmly. A row's size may be missing; if present it is once, few, many or a size class.

TRBV6-2/TRBV6-3	-	-	TRBJ1-1	CASRTRCMNTEAFF	TGTGCCAGCAGGACCAGATGTATGAACACTGAAGCTTTCTTT
TRBV19	-	few	TRBJ2-7	CATAPPTGREQYF	TGTGCCACCGCTCCACCTACAGGAAGAGAGCAGTACTTC
TRBV30	TRBD1	-	TRBJ1-1	CAWIPGGRDTEAFF	TGTGCCTGGATCCCAGGGGGCAGGGACACTGAAGCTTTCTTT
TRBV12-3/TRBV12-4	TRBD2	-	TRBJ2-1	CASSSPGLAGVYEQFF	TGTGCCAGCAGTTCACCCGGACTAGCGGGAGTCTATGAGCAGTTCTTC
TRBV24-1	TRBD2	-	TRBJ2-5	CATSSWTSGREETQYF	TGTGCCACCAGTTCCTGGACTAGCGGGAGGGAAGAGACCCAGTACTTC
TRBV10-3	TRBD2	-	TRBJ2-1	CAISEGLAGGTYNEQFF	TGTGCCATCAGTGAGGGACTAGCGGGAGGTACCTACAATGAGCAGTTCTTC
TRBV12-3/TRBV12-4	-	few	TRBJ1-1	CASRLDTPEDTEAFF	TGTGCCAGCAGATTGGACACCCCAGAGGACACTGAAGCTTTCTTT
TRBV7-2	-	-	TRBJ2-4	CASSLGLLSKNIQYF	TGTGCCAGCAGCTTAGGCCTGCTATCTAAAAACATTCAGTACTTC
TRBV20-1	-	-	TRBJ1-5	CSARDRGVWGSNQPQHF	TGCAGTGCTAGAGATCGGGGAGTTTGGGGCAGCAATCAGCCCCAGCATTTT
TRBV20-1	-	-	TRBJ2-6	CSARDQPGHSGANVLTF	TGCAGTGCTAGAGATCAGCCAGGCCACTCTGGGGCCAACGTCCTGACTTTC
TRBV12-3/TRBV12-4	TRBD2	few	TRBJ2-5	CASSFRAGGGETQYF	TGTGCCAGCAGTTTCCGAGCGGGAGGGGGGGAGACCCAGTACTTC
TRBV6-1	-	few	TRBJ2-1	CASSTRERGGNEQFF	TGTGCCAGCAGTACCCGGGAGAGGGGGGGCAATGAGCAGTTCTTC
TRBV7-9	TRBD1	few	TRBJ2-5	CASSSDWDSEEKETQYF	TGTGCCAGCAGCTCCGACTGGGACAGTGAAGAGAAAGAGACCCAGTACTTC
TRBV20-1	-	-	TRBJ1-5	CSARGATGQPQHF	TGCAGTGCTAGAGGTGCAACAGGTCAGCCCCAGCATTTT
TRBV2	TRBD1	-	TRBJ1-2	CASSEQSTRRGVDYGYTF	TGTGCCAGCAGTGAGCAGTCCACTCGCAGGGGGGTCGACTATGGCTACACCTTC
TRBV2	-	few	TRBJ2-3	CASSEVWGRTDTQYF	TGTGCCAGCAGTGAAGTCTGGGGTCGCACAGATACGCAGTATTTT
TRBV20-1	-	many	TRBJ2-5	CSASRERTQYF	TGCAGTGCGAGTCGGGAAAGGACCCAGTACTTC
TRBV20-1	TRBD2	-	TRBJ2-1	CSAPGGGHSYNEQFF	TGCAGTGCTCCCGGGGGAGGGCACTCCTACAATGAGCAGTTCTTC
TRBV6-2/TRBV6-3	-	few	TRBJ2-2	CASSRPLPGRGAWVSTGELFF	TGTGCCAGCAGCCGCCCCCTACCGGGAAGGGGGGCATGGGTGAGCACCGGGGAGCTGTTTTTT
TRBV27	-	-	TRBJ2-5	CASNPVGARETQYF	TGTGCCAGCAACCCTGTGGGGGCGCGTGAGACCCAGTACTTC
TRBV20-1	-	-	TRBJ1-1	CSARERHTEAFF	TGCAGTGCTAGAGAAAGGCACACTGAAGCTTTCTTT
TRBV12-3/TRBV12-4	-	few	TRBJ1-1	CASRGAGAQGTEAFF	TGTGCCAGCAGGGGAGCGGGGGCGCAGGGCACTGAAGCTTTCTTT
TRBV5-6	-	-	TRBJ2-3	CASSSTLTRTDTQYF	TGTGCCAGCAGCTCCACCCTAACTCGCACAGATACGCAGTATTTT
TRBV7-8	-	few	TRBJ1-1	CASSSILSMNTEAFF	TGTGCCAGCAGTTCGATCCTCTCCATGAACACTGAAGCTTTCTTT
TRBV12-3/TRBV12-4	-	-	TRBJ1-1	CASSLLFTEAFF	TGTGCCAGCAGTTTACTCTTCACTGAAGCTTTCTTT
TRBV28	TRBD1	-	TRBJ2-2	CASSPTDRGWTEELFF	TGTGCCAGCAGTCCGACGGACAGGGGATGGACCGAGGAGCTGTTTTTT
TRBV11-2	TRBD2	few	TRBJ2-1	CASSLDPKRRGANYNEQFF	TGTGCCAGCAGCTTAGATCCCAAAAGGCGGGGGGCAAATTACAATGAGCAGTTCTTC
TRBV4-3	-	many	TRBJ1-1	CASSQKMNTEAFF	TGCGCCAGCAGCCAAAAAATGAACACTGAAGCTTTCTTT
TRBV28	-	few	TRBJ1-1	CASSLSESLQGFF	TGTGCCAGCAGTTTATCCGAATCTTTACAAGGCTTCTTT
TRBV9	-	many	TRBJ1-2	CASSEEGNANYGYTF	TGTGCCAGCAGTGAGGAAGGCAATGCTAACTATGGCTACACCTTC
TRBV12-3/TRBV12-4	TRBD2	-	TRBJ2-1	CASRQLAGYYNEQFF	TGTGCCAGCAGGCAACTAGCGGGGTACTACAATGAGCAGTTCTTC
TRBV5-1	TRBD1	many	TRBJ2-4	CASSSPQGTKNIQYF	TGCGCCAGCAGCTCGCCACAGGGGACCAAAAACATTCAGTACTTC
TRBV7-2	TRBD1	few	TRBJ1-5	CASSSLGQGAYSNQPQHF	TGTGCCAGCAGCTCTCTGGGACAGGGTGCTTATAGCAATCAGCCCCAGCATTTT
TRBV7-9	-	-	TRBJ2-2	CASSLTGTFYTGELFF	TGTGCCAGCAGCTTAACCGGGACTTTTTACACCGGGGAGCTGTTTTTT
TRBV10-3	TRBD2	-	TRBJ2-1	CAIRGGLGQYNEQFF	TGTGCCATCAGGGGGGGACTAGGTCAATACAATGAGCAGTTCTTC
TRBV18	-	-	TRBJ2-3	CASSWTEEDTQYF	TGTGCCAGCTCATGGACCGAAGAAGATACGCAGTATTTT
TRBV6-6	-	-	TRBJ1-5	CASRRFEPQHF	TGTGCCAGCAGGCGATTCGAGCCCCAGCATTTT
TRBV20-1	-	-	TRBJ2-1	CSARVTGTPLGHEQFF	TGCAGTGCTAGAGTCACCGGGACTCCCCTTGGTCATGAGCAGTTCTTC
TRBV6-2/TRBV6-3	TRBD2	many	TRBJ2-1	CASSYSREESYNEQFF	TGTGCCAGCAGTTACTCGCGGGAGGAATCCTACAATGAGCAGTTCTTC
TRBV7-2	-	-	TRBJ2-1	CASSVSNVPLDEQFF	TGTGCCAGCAGCGTTTCCAATGTACCCCTGGATGAGCAGTTCTTC
TRBV20-1	TRBD2	-	TRBJ2-3	CSARPGGDTQYF	TGCAGTGCTAGACCGGGGGGGGATACGCAGTATTTT
TRBV13	-	few	TRBJ2-5	CASSLTPVQETQYF	TGTGCCAGCAGCCTAACACCTGTCCAAGAGACCCAGTACTTC
TRBV5-1	TRBD2	many	TRBJ2-1	CASSLVAGAGNEQFF	TGCGCCAGCAGCTTGGTAGCGGGCGCGGGGAATGAGCAGTTCTTC
TRBV2	TRBD1	-	TRBJ2-2	CASSPIDRGNTGELFF	TGTGCCAGCAGTCCTATCGACAGGGGGAACACCGGGGAGCTGTTTTTT
TRBV5-1	TRBD1	-	TRBJ2-7	CASSVGTGIYEQYF	TGCGCCAGCAGCGTCGGGACAGGGATCTACGAGCAGTACTTC
TRBV12-3/TRBV12-4	TRBD1	many	TRBJ2-4	CASSFRRTGENIQYF	TGTGCCAGCAGTTTTAGGAGGACAGGCGAAAACATTCAGTACTTC
TRBV19	-	few	TRBJ2-4	CASSSGPESSFQYF	TGTGCCAGTAGTTCCGGGCCCGAGAGCTCCTTTCAGTACTTC
TRBV6-5	-	few	TRBJ2-3	CASIYGASTDTQYF	TGTGCCAGCATTTATGGAGCTAGCACAGATACGCAGTATTTT